This note documents a single T cell receptor (beta chain) sequence. No antigen is known for it. The entry originates in a study of blood T cells in healthy people across ages. Study findings and constraints: The study could not conclusively compare naive and antigen-experienced cells, given its unsorted PBMCs.

The junction had 6 bases not matched to a gene; V was cut back by 5 bases and J by 0 bases. The CDR3 extends over 17 amino acids. Germline V CDR1 and CDR2: SEHNR, FQNEAQ (reference sequence). Collection of ten milliliters of peripheral blood was performed for each donor. It was with a sample-barcoded 5' primer and a J-beta primer mix that a second PCR of roughly 6 to 12 cycles was run. TCRdb processed the 5' RACE reads anew with MiXCR; each CDR3 protein has one entry. Among 1.5 million to 2 million distinct CDR3 sequences listed, about two fifths were seen once. The sequenced material came from blood. This receptor was identified in a human donor in good health. The chain uses TRBV7-9 and TRBJ1-4, with 10 nucleotides matching TRBD1. The CDR3 here is CASSPRDRGTTNEKLFF. CDR3 DNA: TGTGCCAGCAGCCCGCGGGACAGGGGCACAACTAATGAAAAACTGTTTTTT.